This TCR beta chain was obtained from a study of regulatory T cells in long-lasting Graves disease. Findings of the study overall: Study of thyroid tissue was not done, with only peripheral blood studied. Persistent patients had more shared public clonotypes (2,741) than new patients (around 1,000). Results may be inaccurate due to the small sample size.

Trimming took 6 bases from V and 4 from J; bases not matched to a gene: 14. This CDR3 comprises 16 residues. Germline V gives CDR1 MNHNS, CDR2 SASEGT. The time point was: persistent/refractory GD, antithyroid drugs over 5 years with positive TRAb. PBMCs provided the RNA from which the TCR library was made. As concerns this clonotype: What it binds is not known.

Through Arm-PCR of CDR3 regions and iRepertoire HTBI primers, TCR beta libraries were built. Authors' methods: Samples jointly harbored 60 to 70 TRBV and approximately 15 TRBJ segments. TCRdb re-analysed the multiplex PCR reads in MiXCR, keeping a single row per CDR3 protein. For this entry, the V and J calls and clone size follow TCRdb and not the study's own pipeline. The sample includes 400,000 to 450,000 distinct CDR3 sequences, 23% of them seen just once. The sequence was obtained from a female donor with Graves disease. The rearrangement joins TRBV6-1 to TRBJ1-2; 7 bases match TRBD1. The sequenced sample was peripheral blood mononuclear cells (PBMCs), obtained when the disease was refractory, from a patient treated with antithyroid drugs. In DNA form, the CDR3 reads TGTGCCAGCAGGTGGGGGGGACAGTTCCTCGGCTATGGCTACACCTTC. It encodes CASRWGGQFLGYGYTF.